This TCR beta chain was sequenced in a study of blood T cell dynamics during melanoma immunotherapy. Background on the study: First-line therapy was either pembrolizumab or nivolumab with ipilimumab for metastatic melanoma.

Time point described: week 3, after first cycle of checkpoint inhibitor. At 12 weeks after first infusion, RECIST 1.1 defined response for most patients. Study conclusions and caveats: Whether repertoire-driving clones were melanoma-specific could not be determined.

CDR1 and CDR2 (germline): LNHNV, YYDKDF (reference sequence). After removal of 1 base from V and 5 bases from J, the junction contained 10 bases not matched to a gene. The CDR3 runs 17 residues. Each bulk PBMC sample had roughly 400 ng DNA loaded. TCRdb keeps only in-frame clones here, not all; method: immunoSEQ multiplex PCR. This table has roughly 6,700 clones, approximately 84% appearing once. A note on this clone: The antigen is unknown.

The gene calls are TRBV15 and TRBJ2-1; 8 nucleotides line up with TRBD2. This TCR was recovered from a human donor with melanoma. Some clones in this sample may be carry-over from other donors' samples. Specimen: blood, collected from a patient treated with checkpoint blockade. Here the CDR3 DNA reads TGTGCCACCAGCAGAGGCCCAACGGCGGGAGGCGACAATGAGCAGTTCTTC. Translation gives CATSRGPTAGGDNEQFF.